Described below is a single T cell receptor beta chain sequence and its context. The CDR3 sequence is 15 residues long. V gave up 0 bases and J gave up 3 bases; unmatched junction bases: 4. The germline gives CDR1 SGDLS, CDR2 YYNGEE. This sample is drawn from a study of blood T cell repertoires in COVID-19. On the study more broadly: The United States, Italy and Spain supplied acute and convalescent COVID-19 samples.

The data were produced by immunoSEQ multiplex PCR, yet TCRdb's version contains in-frame clones alone and is incomplete. The sample carries around 69,000 clones, roughly 76% recorded once. This chain joins TRBV9 and TRBJ2-3, with 7 positions matching TRBD2. This receptor was obtained from a woman in her seventies with acute or convalescent COVID-19. The sample comprised peripheral blood. This CDR3 is CASSVGPGGTDTQYF. The CDR3 coding sequence is TGTGCCAGCAGCGTAGGTCCGGGAGGAACAGATACGCAGTATTTT. The entire variable domain, with the rest obtained from reference TRBV9 and TRBJ2-3, is as follows: DSGVTQTPKHLITATGQRVTLRCSPRSGDLSVYWYQQSLDQGLQFLIQYYNGEERAKGNILERFSAQQFPDLHSELNLSSLELGDSALYFCASSVGPGGTDTQYFGPGTRLTVL.